The entry below describes one T cell receptor beta chain. What it binds is not known. The sample originates from a study of early T cells in non-severe SARS-CoV-2 infection. Study summary: Unsorted whole blood bulk RNA was sequenced, with unpaired chains.

Per germline, CDR1 SQVTM and CDR2 ANQGSEA. Trimming removed 0 bases from V and 1 base from J, with 14 bases in between. This CDR3 has 16 amino acids. Study-wide points: VDJdb matching favored anti-spike CD8 responses, missing private and CD4 specificities.

TCRdb re-called the 5' RACE reads with MiXCR, one entry per CDR3 protein. The sample has fewer than 100,000 distinct CDR3 sequences, about 13% seen once; the top ten hold about 2.3%. The rearrangement uses TRBV29-1 and TRBJ2-3; D perhaps matches TRBD2 (6 bases). The specimen sequenced was whole blood. The origin of this receptor is an adult who was a healthcare worker with PCR-confirmed SARS-CoV-2 infection or an uninfected control (not recorded which). The CDR3, as DNA: TGCAGCGTTGAAGATCCGGGGGATTGGGGCACAGATACGCAGTATTTT. Amino acid sequence: CSVEDPGDWGTDTQYF.